This T cell receptor beta chain is from a study of Graves' ophthalmopathy and Graves' hyperthyroidism. On the study more broadly: Prior to any treatment, peripheral blood was collected at the time of initial diagnosis.

Worth noting for this clonotype: The antigen remains unidentified.

Excluded were patients with other autoimmune diseases, uncontrolled infections, pregnancy or lactation. RNA transcripts yielded amplified TCR beta CDR3 regions. First-round RT-PCR employed HTBI primers, with a second-round multiplex PCR after it. TCRdb itself ran the multiplex PCR reads through MiXCR, one entry per CDR3 protein. Seen here are fewer than 400,000 distinct CDR3 sequences, about 18% observed once, and the top ten hold 1.6%. Findings and limits, study-wide: Most clonotypes expanded in thyroid above 0.001 frequency were present in blood too. Built on 13 signatures, a model told ophthalmopathy apart from stable hyperthyroidism with about 90% sensitivity and 80% to 82% specificity.

The CDR3 sequence is 16 residues long. Germline V gives CDR1 MNHEY, CDR2 SVGAGI. The trim removed 2 bases at V and 3 bases at J, leaving 6 bases unmatched. Material: peripheral blood. The chain employs TRBV6-5 and TRBJ2-2, with 7 bases matching TRBD2. The receptor comes from a woman in her late teens or twenties with Graves' ophthalmopathy. DNA for the CDR3: TGTGCCAGCAGTTACGATGGACTAGGCTACACCGGGGAGCTGTTTTTT. Protein product: CASSYDGLGYTGELFF.